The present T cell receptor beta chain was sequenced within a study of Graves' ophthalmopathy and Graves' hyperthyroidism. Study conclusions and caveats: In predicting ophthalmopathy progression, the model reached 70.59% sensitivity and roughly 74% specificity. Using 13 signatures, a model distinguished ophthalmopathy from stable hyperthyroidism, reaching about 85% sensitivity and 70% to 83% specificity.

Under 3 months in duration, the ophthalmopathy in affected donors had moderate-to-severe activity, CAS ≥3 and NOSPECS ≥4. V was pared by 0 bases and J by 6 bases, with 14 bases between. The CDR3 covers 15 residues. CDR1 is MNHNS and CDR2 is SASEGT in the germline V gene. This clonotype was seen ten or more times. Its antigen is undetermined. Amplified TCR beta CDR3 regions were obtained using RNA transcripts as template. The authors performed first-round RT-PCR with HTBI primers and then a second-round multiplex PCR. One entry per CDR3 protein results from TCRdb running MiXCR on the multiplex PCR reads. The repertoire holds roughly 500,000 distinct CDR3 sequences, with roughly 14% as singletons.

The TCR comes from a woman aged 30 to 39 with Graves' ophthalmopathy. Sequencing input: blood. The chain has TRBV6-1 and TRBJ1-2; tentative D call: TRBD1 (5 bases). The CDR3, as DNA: TGTGCCAGCAGTGAAGCAGGTTCAGGGATGAATGGCTACACCTTC. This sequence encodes CASSEAGSGMNGYTF.